Reported below is one TCR beta chain. The CDR3 is made up of 14 amino acids. The V and J ends lost 6 bases and 5 bases, in that order; junction bases with no gene match: 5. Germline-derived CDR1 and CDR2 are SGHTA and FQGNSA. The data were obtained in a study of blood T cell repertoires in COVID-19. Study details: T cells, B-cell-depleted T cells, or PBMCs supplied cDNA or gDNA.

The authors' processing: Amplification with reference gene primers provided the estimates of nucleated cell counts. The data were produced by immunoSEQ multiplex PCR, yet TCRdb's version contains in-frame clones alone and is incomplete. V and J calls and clone size come straight from that table; D and trimming were deduced from the DNA. This table has about 330,000 clones, roughly 85% appearing once. J is TRBJ2-3 and V is TRBV7-2, with TRBD1 matching over 10 bases. The receptor was derived from a human donor in a cohort sampled during active COVID-19. Material: peripheral blood. Here the CDR3 reads CASRSGTGVDTQYF. DNA for the CDR3: TGTGCCAGCAGATCCGGGACAGGGGTAGATACGCAGTATTTT.